This T cell receptor beta chain appears in the sequencing data of a study of T cells in Graves' hyperthyroidism and ophthalmopathy. Findings and limits, study-wide: In blood, most of the thyroid clonotypes expanded above 0.001 were also present.

TCR beta CDR3 regions were amplified from RNA transcripts. TCR CDR3 underwent first-round RT-PCR with the HTBI primer set. TCRdb re-called the multiplex PCR reads with MiXCR, one entry per CDR3 protein. Of some 600,000 distinct CDR3 sequences in the sample, roughly 13% were seen once. On this clonotype itself: Its antigen remains unidentified.

Exclusion criteria comprised uncontrolled infection, other autoimmune disease, pregnancy or lactation. It was 8.5 to 10 ml of fresh peripheral blood that supplied the PBMCs. This CDR3 is built from 14 residues. The J segment lost 5 bases and the V segment lost 1 base, leaving 2 bases of the junction unmatched. CDR1 and CDR2 (germline): SGHRS, YFSETQ. This clonotype was sampled from a woman aged 25 to 45 with Graves' hyperthyroidism that later progressed to Graves' ophthalmopathy. Sequenced sample: blood. The chain employs TRBV5-1 and TRBJ2-7; 11 nucleotides line up with TRBD2. CDR3 sequence reads: CASSLTSGSDEQYF. CDR3 bases: TGCGCCAGCAGCTTGACTAGCGGGAGTGACGAGCAGTACTTC. The variable domain in full, with the rest retrieved from reference TRBV5-1 and TRBJ2-7, is KAGVTQTPRYLIKTRGQQVTLSCSPISGHRSVSWYQQTPGQGLQFLFEYFSETQRNKGNFPGRFSGRQFSNSRSEMNVSTLELGDSALYLCASSLTSGSDEQYFGPGTRLTVT.